The 25 T cell receptor beta chains in this list originate from one sample, sequenced in a study of T cell repertoires in cytomegalovirus infection. TCRdb reprocessed the reads with MiXCR, giving one entry per CDR3 protein. The sample lists 150,000 to 200,000 distinct CDR3 sequences; about 30% were seen once. Sequencing was performed on PBMCs. These receptors all stem from a human donor in good health (CMV status not recorded). Some clones in this sample may be carry-over from other donors' samples.

This clonotype was seen more than once but under ten times. The rearrangement links TRBV10-2 to TRBJ2-1; the D gene is possibly TRBD2 (6 bases). The V gene's germline CDR1 is WSHSY and CDR2 SAAADI. Trimming left V 5 bases short and J 15 bases short, with 23 bases between. CDR3 length: 14 amino acids. In nucleotides, the CDR3 is TGCGCCAGCAGTAGCGTAGGCAGATGGGTCGGGGGGTTCTTC. Translating gives CASSSVGRWVGGFF.

As to this clonotype: Germline and junction disagree at one end, which may indicate a read error. The chain carries TRBV2 and TRBJ2-5, with a possible D match to TRBD2 (7 bases). Germline CDR1 reads SNHLY; CDR2 reads FYNNEI. The CDR3 totals 13 residues. CDR3 coding DNA: TGTGCCAGCTCCCTGGGTCAGGAAGGGGGGGGCTCCTTC. It translates to CASSLGQEGGGSF.

CDR3 residues: CASSPLTSGGYNEQFF. CDR3 DNA sequence: TGTGCCAGCAGCCCACTGACTAGCGGGGGTTACAATGAGCAGTTCTTC. The V call is TRBV7-3, the J call TRBJ2-1; TRBD2 matches 12 bases. Germline V gives CDR1 SGHTA, CDR2 FQGTGA. This CDR3 is 16 amino acids long. V was pared by 5 bases and J by 4 bases, with 6 bases of the junction left unmatched.

This clonotype was observed once. V usage is TRBV19 and J usage is TRBJ1-5, with 7 bases that match TRBD1. The CDR3 has 15 amino acids. V shed 7 bases, J shed 5 bases, and the junction held 11 bases outside the gene matches. The germline gives CDR1 LNHDA, CDR2 SQIVND (reference sequence). Here the CDR3 reads CASTGPTGRHQPQHF. As DNA, the CDR3 is TGTGCCAGTACCGGCCCGACAGGGCGGCATCAGCCCCAGCATTTT.

Many counts were recorded for this clonotype. The V and J genes are TRBV7-2 and TRBJ2-7; D is ambiguous. Trimming shortened V by 0 bases and J by 0 bases, and 9 bases separated the two germline ends. This CDR3 has 15 amino acids. From germline, CDR1 is SGHTA and CDR2 FQGNSA. This chain's CDR3 is CASSLAGGDSYEQYF. CDR3 bases: TGTGCCAGCAGCTTAGCGGGTGGAGACTCCTACGAGCAGTACTTC.

This clonotype came up once. The CDR3 spells CAIRRTAMNTEAFF. CDR3 sequence (DNA): TGTGCCATCAGGAGGACAGCGATGAACACTGAAGCTTTCTTT. The chain uses TRBV10-3 and TRBJ1-1; tentative D call: TRBD1 (6 bases). The CDR3 length is 14 residues. Germline V lookup: CDR1 ENHRY, CDR2 SYGVKD. Trimming pared 6 bases from V and 0 bases from J, leaving 11 bases between.

This clonotype occurred a few times. J is TRBJ2-7 and V is TRBV6-6; 8 bases line up with TRBD2. Looked up from germline, CDR1 is MNHNY and CDR2 is SVGAGI (reference sequence). V lost 2 bases and J lost 5; bases outside the gene matches: 11. This CDR3 has 16 residues. This CDR3 is CASSYPGGGLENEQYF. The CDR3 coding sequence is TGTGCCAGCAGTTACCCCGGGGGGGGTCTTGAAAACGAGCAGTACTTC.

V usage is TRBV12-3 or TRBV12-4 and J usage is TRBJ2-7; tentatively, D is TRBD1 (6 bases). The germline V and J ends were trimmed by 6 bases and 1 base, with 13 bases remaining between them. The CDR3 is made up of 14 amino acids. The CDR3 region is CASSPHQGSYEQYF. In DNA, the CDR3 is TGTGCCAGCAGCCCCCACCAGGGGTCCTACGAGCAGTACTTC.

The chain joins TRBV25-1 to TRBJ1-1; D is possibly TRBD1 (5 bases). V lost 6 bases, J lost 6 bases, and 20 bases lay in between. The CDR3 consists of 15 residues. The germline CDR1 and CDR2 sequences are MGHDK and SYGVNS. For the CDR3, the DNA is TGTGCCAGCAGACCACGAACAGGTTTGGGCGCTGAAGCTTTCTTT. Its protein product is CASRPRTGLGAEAFF.

The chain links TRBV20-1 to TRBJ2-1; TRBD2 agrees at 8 bases. Germline V gene lookup returns CDR1 DFQATT and CDR2 SNEGSKA (reference sequence). The trim removed 5 bases at V and 4 bases at J, leaving 16 bases unmatched. The CDR3 covers 17 residues. This chain's CDR3 is CSALAGGGTLVYNEQFF. The DNA of the CDR3 is TGCAGTGCTTTAGCCGGCGGGGGGACTTTGGTTTACAATGAGCAGTTCTTC.

J is TRBJ1-4 and V is TRBV20-1; D is unresolved. This CDR3 is built from 14 residues. Germline CDR1 reads DFQATT; CDR2 reads SNEGSKA (reference sequence). V gave up 1 base and J gave up 7 bases, with 13 bases separating them. The CDR3 sequence is CSARGAGVSEKLFF. Here the CDR3 DNA reads TGCAGTGCTAGAGGAGCCGGGGTTTCTGAAAAACTGTTTTTT.

The J gene is TRBJ2-1, the V gene TRBV4-2; D remains ambiguous. The V and J ends lost 4 bases and 3 bases respectively, with 7 bases between them. This CDR3 is 13 amino acids long. Germline V lookup: CDR1 LGHNA, CDR2 YNFKEQ. The CDR3 here is CASSPQSYNEQFF. Here the CDR3 DNA reads TGTGCCAGCAGCCCCCAGAGCTACAATGAGCAGTTCTTC.

The chain couples TRBV19 to TRBJ1-1; perhaps TRBD1 as D (6 bases). CDR3 length: 13 amino acids. Trimming stripped 9 bases from V and 0 bases from J, with 11 bases between. In germline, CDR1 is LNHDA, CDR2 SQIVND (reference sequence). The CDR3, as DNA: TGTGCCAGCCAAGACAGGATGAACACTGAAGCTTTCTTT. This translates into CASQDRMNTEAFF.

This rearrangement joins TRBV11-2 to TRBJ1-2, with 10 bases that match TRBD1. Germline trimming cut 5 bases from V and 8 bases from J; bases unmatched to any gene: 8. CDR1 and CDR2 from the germline V gene are SGHAT and FQNNGV. The CDR3 runs 14 residues. CDR3 amino acids: CASSPEGTGEGYTF. The CDR3, as DNA: TGTGCCAGCAGCCCTGAAGGGACAGGGGAGGGCTACACCTTC.

The rearrangement links TRBV28 to TRBJ1-2; the D is unclear. This CDR3 is 13 amino acids long. CDR1 is MDHEN, CDR2 SYDVKM, per germline. With 2 bases removed from V and 8 bases from J, the gap between germline ends came to 12 bases. The CDR3 DNA reads TGTGCCAGCAGTTTACTAGGGTTTGAAGGCTACACCTTC. Translated: CASSLLGFEGYTF.

As DNA, the CDR3 is TGTGCCAGCTCACTCAATACGGCCCTAGGGCAGTTCTCTCGATCTGAAGCTTTCTTT. It translates to CASSLNTALGQFSRSEAFF. V usage is TRBV18 and J usage is TRBJ1-1; D unresolved. Germline V CDR1 and CDR2: KGHSH, LQKENI. This CDR3 region has 19 residues. The V gene lost 4 bases and the J gene lost 6 bases, with 30 bases spanning the gap.

This clonotype was seen a few times. The chain links TRBV12-3 or TRBV12-4 to TRBJ2-1; D remains ambiguous. This CDR3 has 12 residues. Trimming took 3 bases from V and 9 from J, leaving 9 bases between them. DNA for the CDR3: TGTGCCAGCAGTTTCGAAGCAGTTGAGCAGTTCTTC. This codes for CASSFEAVEQFF.

This chain uses TRBV7-9 with TRBJ1-1, with a weak D call TRBD1 (5 bases). This CDR3 is built from 17 residues. Germline CDR1 reads SEHNR; CDR2 reads FQNEAQ (reference sequence). Trimming took 5 bases from V and 0 from J, leaving 19 bases between them. The CDR3 nucleotides are TGTGCCAGCAGCCGCCCGGGGCAGCACACTATGAACACTGAAGCTTTCTTT. It is translated as CASSRPGQHTMNTEAFF.

There are a few counts of this clonotype. The chain employs TRBV11-2 and TRBJ1-4; the match to TRBD1 covers 7 bases. The germline V gene has CDR1 SGHAT and CDR2 FQNNGV. With 5 bases clipped from V and 3 bases from J, the junction kept 6 bases outside the gene matches. The CDR3 runs 15 residues. CDR3 amino acids: CASSLTGESNEKLFF. CDR3 coding DNA: TGTGCCAGCAGCCTTACAGGGGAGTCTAATGAAAAACTGTTTTTT.

This chain links TRBV2 with TRBJ1-5; tentatively, D is TRBD1 (6 bases). Trimming removed 4 bases at V and 8 bases at J, with 15 bases between. The CDR3 is made up of 14 amino acids. CDR1 SNHLY and CDR2 FYNNEI come from the germline V gene. The CDR3 DNA reads TGTGCCAGCAGTGTGGCCGGGGGCGCGGAGCCCCAGCATTTT. Translation: CASSVAGGAEPQHF.

The chain is built from TRBV29-1 and TRBJ1-2; 7 nucleotides line up with TRBD1. Germline assignment: CDR1 SQVTM and CDR2 ANQGSEA. J lost 4 bases, V lost 6 bases, and 5 bases had no gene match. There are 12 residues in the CDR3. CDR3 loop: CSVGGTVYGYTF. CDR3 nucleotides: TGCAGCGTCGGGGGGACAGTCTATGGCTACACCTTC. Full variable domain (missing parts from reference TRBV29-1 and TRBJ1-2): SAVISQKPSRDICQRGTSLTIQCQVDSQVTMMFWYRQQPGQSLTLIATANQGSEATYESGFVIDKFPISRPNLTFSTLTVSNMSPEDSSIYLCSVGGTVYGYTFGSGTRLTVV.

This chain uses TRBV7-9 with TRBJ2-3; D not resolved. V lost 0 bases, J lost 0 bases, and 7 bases lay in between. The CDR3 has 15 amino acids. Germline-derived CDR1 and CDR2 are SEHNR and FQNEAQ (reference sequence). The CDR3 DNA is TGTGCCAGCAGCTTAGCGAGTACTAGCACAGATACGCAGTATTTT. Its protein is CASSLASTSTDTQYF.

This chain uses TRBV20-1 with TRBJ1-2; no firm D call. Germline V gene data show CDR1 as DFQATT and CDR2 as SNEGSKA (reference sequence). The CDR3 contains 14 residues. V lost 3 bases, J lost 3 bases, and 14 bases lay in between. The CDR3 is CSARRLDTDYGYTF. CDR3 DNA sequence: TGCAGTGCTAGGCGGCTCGACACAGACTATGGCTACACCTTC.

The chain couples TRBV5-1 to TRBJ2-7; D unclear. The CDR3 is 14 residues long. Germline-derived CDR1 and CDR2 are SGHRS and YFSETQ. Trimming stripped 0 bases from V and 6 bases from J, with 13 bases between. The CDR3 spells CASSLDQTPGEQYF. CDR3 nucleotide sequence: TGCGCCAGCAGCTTGGACCAGACCCCGGGCGAGCAGTACTTC.

The CDR3 protein is CASSLGDWDSNEQFF. The CDR3 coding sequence is TGTGCCAGCAGCTTAGGGGATTGGGACTCCAATGAGCAGTTCTTC. V usage is TRBV7-9 and J usage is TRBJ2-1; maybe TRBD2 (6 bases). The CDR3 length is 15 residues. V was cut by 1 base and J by 6 bases, with 13 bases left in between. In germline, CDR1 is SEHNR, CDR2 FQNEAQ (reference sequence).